The 16 T cell receptor beta chains given below trace back to one sample, sequenced in a study of T-cell memory formation after mild COVID-19. TCRdb independently ran MiXCR on the 5' RACE reads; one entry per CDR3 protein. Of approximately 180,000 distinct CDR3 sequences in the sample, roughly 17% were seen once. Sequencing was performed on PBMCs or a T cell subset sorted from them (not recorded which). The receptors shown here come from an adult woman who had mild COVID-19 (a few samples of this study predate the infection). Cell type and time point are not known.

This clonotype was seen only a few times. The J gene is TRBJ2-2, the V gene TRBV7-9; TRBD2 is a possible D gene (6 bases). This CDR3 region has 15 residues. CDR1 and CDR2 (germline): SEHNR, FQNEAQ (reference sequence). V lost 6 bases to trimming and J lost 9 bases, with 20 bases between them. CDR3 loop: CASRSTGTEGRELFF. The CDR3 DNA follows: TGTGCCAGCAGGTCTACCGGGACGGAGGGCCGGGAGCTGTTTTTT.

This chain uses TRBV18 with TRBJ2-3; no definite D call. CDR3 size: 16 residues. Germline V gene data show CDR1 as KGHSH and CDR2 as LQKENI. Trimming took 6 bases from V and 0 from J, leaving 16 bases between them. This CDR3 is CASSPGSFASTDTQYF. The CDR3 coding sequence is TGTGCCAGCTCTCCTGGCTCGTTCGCTAGCACAGATACGCAGTATTTT.

The CDR3 nucleotides read TGTGCCAGCAGTTTTGGGGCAGTCGACTACACCTTC. It translates to CASSFGAVDYTF. The chain couples TRBV12-3 or TRBV12-4 to TRBJ1-2, with TRBD1 as a possible D gene (5 bases). V lost 3 bases and J lost 10, with 12 bases in between. This CDR3 is built from 12 residues.

The rearrangement uses TRBV18 and TRBJ2-7; maybe TRBD1 (6 bases). The CDR3 runs to 16 residues. The ends were cut back, 0 bases at V and 3 bases at J, with 15 bases in the middle. Germline V gives CDR1 KGHSH, CDR2 LQKENI. The DNA of the CDR3 is TGTGCCAGCTCACCACCACACGGGACAAGACTCTACGAGCAGTACTTC. Translated: CASSPPHGTRLYEQYF.

This clonotype was seen a handful of times. The rearrangement links TRBV6-6 to TRBJ2-1, with D perhaps matching TRBD1 (6 bases). Trimming shortened V by 6 bases and J by 4 bases, and 16 bases separated the two germline ends. The CDR3 sequence is 15 residues long. The germline gives CDR1 MNHNY, CDR2 SVGAGI (reference sequence). The CDR3 loop reads CASRGNGQNYNEQFF. The CDR3 DNA reads TGTGCCAGCAGGGGGAATGGACAGAATTACAATGAGCAGTTCTTC.

This clonotype came up a few times. The rearrangement uses TRBV6-2 or TRBV6-3 and TRBJ2-3, with D possibly being TRBD2 (6 bases). The CDR3 loop spans 16 amino acids. V was trimmed by 4 bases and J by 2 bases, leaving 16 bases between them. Germline assignment: CDR1 MNHEY and CDR2 SVGEGT. CDR3 region: CASSSRRDFSTDTQYF. The CDR3 DNA follows: TGTGCCAGCAGTTCCCGACGGGACTTCTCCACAGATACGCAGTATTTT.

This clonotype was counted at least ten times. J is TRBJ1-1 and V is TRBV12-3 or TRBV12-4; TRBD1 is a possible D gene (5 bases). The CDR3 sequence is 16 residues long. Between the trimmed V and J ends, which lost 4 bases and 3 bases, there was a span of 18 bases. Here the CDR3 DNA reads TGTGCCAGCAGTTCCGGGCCCTCCCGGGGGGACACTGAAGCTTTCTTT. It codes for CASSSGPSRGDTEAFF.

The chain is built from TRBV20-1 and TRBJ2-3; 9 bases match TRBD2. Per germline, CDR1 DFQATT and CDR2 SNEGSKA (reference sequence). The CDR3 runs 16 residues. Unmatched junction bases numbered 12, after V lost 6 bases and J lost 2 bases. The CDR3 DNA is TGCAGTGCCCGCGCAGCGGGGGGCCCCCTCACAGATACGCAGTATTTT. Protein: CSARAAGGPLTDTQYF.

This CDR3 reads CASGSGTEWYNEQFF. CDR3 nucleotide sequence: TGTGCCAGCGGGTCCGGGACTGAGTGGTACAATGAGCAGTTCTTC. The chain is built from TRBV12-3 or TRBV12-4 and TRBJ2-1; D perhaps matches TRBD2 (6 bases). CDR3 length equals 15 residues. Between the trimmed V and J ends, which lost 8 bases and 4 bases, there was a span of 18 bases.

V usage is TRBV10-3 and J usage is TRBJ1-2; the D gene is possibly TRBD1 (5 bases). Deletions cut 4 bases from V and 4 bases from J, with 16 bases between. Germline V CDR1 and CDR2: ENHRY, SYGVKD. This CDR3 spans 15 amino acids. The CDR3 region is CAISASEGGVYGYTF. The CDR3 nucleotides are TGTGCCATCAGTGCCTCCGAGGGAGGGGTCTATGGCTACACCTTC.

This clonotype was detected many times. The gene calls are TRBV7-9 and TRBJ2-7; 9 bases are shared with TRBD1. The V segment lost 5 bases and the J segment 1 base; nucleotides outside the gene matches: 3. The CDR3 has 14 amino acids. CDR1 and CDR2 (germline): SEHNR, FQNEAQ (reference sequence). CDR3 bases: TGTGCCAGCAGCGTACAGGGGGCGTCCTACGAGCAGTACTTC. Translated, it gives CASSVQGASYEQYF. The complete variable domain, with remaining parts taken from reference TRBV7-9 and TRBJ2-7, reads DTGVSQNPRHKITKRGQNVTFRCDPISEHNRLYWYRQTLGQGPEFLTYFQNEAQLEKSRLLSDRFSAERPKGSFSTLEIQRTEQGDSAMYLCASSVQGASYEQYFGPGTRLTVT.

The rearrangement joins TRBV9 to TRBJ1-1, with D unresolved. V dropped 0 bases and J dropped 1 base, with 13 bases sitting between them. This CDR3 region has 16 residues. The germline gives CDR1 SGDLS, CDR2 YYNGEE. CDR3 in amino acids: CASSVGVPGRNTEAFF. In DNA, the CDR3 is TGTGCCAGCAGCGTAGGGGTGCCTGGGAGGAACACTGAAGCTTTCTTT.

This CDR3 is CSANSRDSGGYGYTF. The CDR3, as DNA: TGCAGTGCGAATTCCCGGGACAGTGGGGGATATGGCTACACCTTC. The V and J genes are TRBV20-1 and TRBJ1-2, with TRBD1 matching 7 bases. This CDR3 has 15 amino acids. Germline-derived CDR1 and CDR2 are DFQATT and SNEGSKA (reference sequence). The V and J ends lost 6 bases and 5 bases, in that order; junction bases with no gene match: 15.

This clonotype was counted only a few times. The chain employs TRBV12-3 or TRBV12-4 and TRBJ1-5, with D possibly matching TRBD1 (5 bases). V gave up 3 bases and J gave up 6 bases, with 6 bases separating them. The CDR3 loop spans 12 amino acids. The CDR3 bases are TGTGCCAGCAGTTTGGGGGGTCAGCCCCAGCATTTT. As protein: CASSLGGQPQHF.

This clonotype was observed at least ten times. The V gene is TRBV6-2 or TRBV6-3, the J gene TRBJ2-2, with 8 bases that match TRBD1. Germline CDR1 reads MNHEY; CDR2 reads SVGEGT. CDR3 length equals 15 residues. Trimming at V came to 4 bases and at J to 5 bases, leaving 6 bases not matched to a gene. CDR3 DNA sequence: TGTGCCAGCAGTTCCAGGGGGCGAGCGACCGGGGAGCTGTTTTTT. This codes for CASSSRGRATGELFF.

This clonotype was seen a handful of times. This chain links TRBV11-3 with TRBJ1-1, with a possible D match to TRBD1 (5 bases). V lost 5 bases to trimming and J lost 7 bases, with 20 bases between them. Germline V gives CDR1 SGHNT, CDR2 YENEEA. This CDR3 contains 15 residues. This chain's CDR3 is CASSLYFTRELEAFF. For the CDR3, the DNA is TGTGCCAGCAGCCTCTACTTCACCAGGGAGCTTGAAGCTTTCTTT. Full variable domain (outside the CDR3, taken from reference TRBV11-3 and TRBJ1-1): EAGVVQSPRYKIIEKKQPVAFWCNPISGHNTLYWYLQNLGQGPELLIRYENEEAVDDSQLPKDRFSAERLKGVDSTLKIQPAELGDSAVYLCASSLYFTRELEAFFGQGTRLTVV.